The rows below give T cell receptor beta chains drawn from one sample of a study of early T cells in non-severe SARS-CoV-2 infection. TCRdb re-analysed the 5' RACE reads in MiXCR, keeping a single row per CDR3 protein. This table has about 76,000 distinct CDR3 sequences, 15% appearing once. The sequenced material came from whole blood. The receptor source for this set is an adult who was a healthcare worker with PCR-confirmed SARS-CoV-2 infection or an uninfected control (not recorded which). CDR3s include the opening cysteine and the closing phenylalanine or tryptophan. Clone size, where shown, is once, few, many, or a class for clones that have expanded.

TRBJ1-2,.,TRBV5-1,CASSSSTNYDYTF
TRBJ1-2,.,TRBV6-2/TRBV6-3,CASSYFDVYGYTF
TRBJ2-2,medium-sized,TRBV28,CASSLASASGELFF
TRBJ2-7,.,TRBV6-2/TRBV6-3,CASSYLGTSSYEQYF
TRBJ1-1,few,TRBV28,CAISTPGQEAFF
TRBJ2-3,once,TRBV28,CASSGQGIGTQYF
TRBJ2-1,many,TRBV7-2,CASSRINNEQFF
TRBJ2-7,.,TRBV12-3/TRBV12-4,CASRLRDGGSYEQYF
TRBJ1-1,.,TRBV9,CASSPHTGSGTEAFF
TRBJ2-1,few,TRBV6-4,CASSDLPVGDEQFF
TRBJ2-7,few,TRBV11-2,CASSPPVTYEQYF
TRBJ2-5,.,TRBV24-1,CATSDGTLRTQYF
TRBJ2-3,few,TRBV6-4,CASSDSPTDTQYF
TRBJ2-1,few,TRBV15,CATSSPHGGPRFYNEQFF
TRBJ1-3,many,TRBV29-1,CSVQSGNTIYF
TRBJ1-5,.,TRBV20-1,CSATTGTYSNQPQHF
TRBJ2-5,few,TRBV20-1,CSATNQAEETQYF
TRBJ1-1,.,TRBV4-3,CASSQGVGVMNTEAFF
TRBJ2-1,.,TRBV5-4,CASVGLAGEQFF
TRBJ1-5,.,TRBV7-8,CASTRRGNQPQHF
TRBJ2-7,.,TRBV7-2,CASSLTGGGIYEQYF
TRBJ2-1,.,TRBV3-1,CASSQVAGWNEQFF
TRBJ2-6,.,TRBV9,CASSGTGLGANVLTF
TRBJ2-5,few,TRBV7-2,CASSLAWGQETQYF
TRBJ1-2,.,TRBV21-1,CASSKAPAGDDGYTF
TRBJ2-5,few,TRBV28,CASLANLNRGTQYF
TRBJ1-1,.,TRBV6-5,CASSYSGPAGGAFF
TRBJ2-3,.,TRBV7-6,CASSSGLGDTQYF
TRBJ1-1,few,TRBV13,CASSLSEFERGAFF
TRBJ2-7,many,TRBV29-1,CSVGEGTEQYF
TRBJ2-1,.,TRBV19,CASSRGRYNEQFF
TRBJ1-6,many,TRBV7-9,CASSVSGSYNSPLHF
TRBJ2-1,.,TRBV20-1,CSARDQYEQFF
TRBJ2-1,many,TRBV13,CASSTEGLAGGNEQFF
TRBJ2-7,.,TRBV3-1,CASSHRDSSYEQYF